The 16 T cell receptor beta chains below were found in one sample sequenced in a study of cytomegalovirus exposure and HLA in healthy donors. The study ran its PCR with 60 Vbeta and 13 Jbeta primers. This table comes from immunoSEQ multiplex PCR, and its TCRdb copy is limited to in-frame clones, with some not included. The sample holds about 160,000 clones; roughly 80% are singletons and the top ten take around 10%. Sample: PBMCs. All receptors derive from a man aged 45-60 years in good health and CMV-seropositive.

This chain connects TRBV11-2 to TRBJ2-7; the D gene is possibly TRBD2 (6 bases). The CDR3 is 14 residues long. CDR1 SGHAT and CDR2 FQNNGV come from the germline V gene. V was clipped by 5 bases and J by 3 bases, with 14 bases between them. CDR3 coding DNA: TGTGCCAGCAGCGACGGTGGAGGGAGCTACGAGCAGTACTTC. This gives the protein CASSDGGGSYEQYF.

This chain connects TRBV6-5 to TRBJ2-1, with 8 bases fitting TRBD1. The CDR3 sequence is 12 residues long. Germline CDR1 is MNHEY and CDR2 is SVGAGI. V lost 9 bases to trimming and J lost 10 bases; unmatched junction nucleotides: 8. The CDR3: CASSLTGVEQFF. CDR3 sequence (DNA): TGTGCCAGTTCGCTGACAGGGGTCGAGCAGTTCTTC.

The chain employs TRBV28 and TRBJ2-1; D may be TRBD2 (5 bases). Germline V gene lookup returns CDR1 MDHEN and CDR2 SYDVKM. This CDR3 comprises 15 residues. Deletions cut 2 bases from V and 6 bases from J, with 14 bases between. DNA of the CDR3: TGTGCCAGCAGTTTAATAGCGCGGAGGTTCAATGAGCAGTTCTTC. Residues: CASSLIARRFNEQFF.

V and J are TRBV6-1 and TRBJ1-1; D remains unclear. This CDR3 is 13 amino acids long. Deletions cut 7 bases from V and 1 base from J, with 10 bases between. CDR1 MNHNS and CDR2 SASEGT come from the germline V gene. The CDR3 DNA reads TGTGCCAGCAACAGACACAGGAACACTGAAGCTTTCTTT. Protein: CASNRHRNTEAFF.

This clone appeared a single time. CDR3 nucleotides: TGTGCCAGCAGCTTGGGGGCCCCGGCCACAGATACGCAGTATTTT. It codes for CASSLGAPATDTQYF. The chain has TRBV7-2 and TRBJ2-3, with D tentatively TRBD1 (6 bases). Looked up from germline, CDR1 is SGHTA and CDR2 is FQGNSA. This CDR3 comprises 15 residues. The V gene lost 3 bases and the J gene lost 2 bases, with 12 bases spanning the gap.

This clone is a singleton in its sample. The CDR3 region has the DNA TGTGCCAGCAGCGTATTGGCGGGCCCTAGCACAGATACGCAGTATTTT. It translates to CASSVLAGPSTDTQYF. The chain recombines TRBV9 with TRBJ2-3; TRBD2 might be the D (5 bases). The germline V and J ends were trimmed by 1 base and 0 bases, with 12 bases remaining between them. This CDR3 contains 16 residues. From germline, CDR1 is SGDLS and CDR2 YYNGEE.

V and J are TRBV5-1 and TRBJ2-2; 10 nucleotides align to TRBD2. Germline V gene lookup returns CDR1 SGHRS and CDR2 YFSETQ. This CDR3 spans 18 amino acids. Trimming took 4 bases from V and 4 from J; bases not matched to a gene: 13. The CDR3: CASSPGGLAGVRTGELFF. Written as DNA, the CDR3 is TGCGCCAGCAGCCCCGGTGGGCTAGCGGGGGTCCGCACCGGGGAGCTGTTTTTT.

The rearrangement joins TRBV28 to TRBJ2-7; the match to TRBD2 covers 10 bases. J gave up 6 bases and V 2 bases, and 10 bases lay outside the gene matches. The germline gives CDR1 MDHEN, CDR2 SYDVKM. The CDR3 contains 16 residues. The CDR3 here is CASSLNPLAGAGEQYF. CDR3 DNA sequence: TGTGCCAGCAGTTTAAATCCTCTAGCGGGAGCAGGCGAGCAGTACTTC.

The gene calls are TRBV5-1 and TRBJ2-1; 9 bases match TRBD2. J was trimmed by 4 bases and V by 2 bases; bases with no gene match: 7. The CDR3 runs 16 residues. The germline gives CDR1 SGHRS, CDR2 YFSETQ. The CDR3 reads CASSFIAGAGYNEQFF. The CDR3 DNA sequence: TGCGCCAGCAGCTTTATAGCGGGAGCGGGTTACAATGAGCAGTTCTTC.

This sequence joins TRBV11-2 and TRBJ1-2; D remains ambiguous. Deletions cut 1 base from V and 0 bases from J, with 6 bases between. CDR3 length: 14 residues. Germline CDR1 SGHAT, CDR2 FQNNGV. CDR3 protein: CASSLGHTNYGYTF. For the CDR3, the DNA is TGTGCCAGCAGCTTAGGCCACACTAACTATGGCTACACCTTC.

V gene TRBV30 combines with J gene TRBJ2-7; TRBD1 might be the D (5 bases). The CDR3 totals 12 residues. Germline V CDR1 and CDR2: GTSNPN, SVGIG (reference sequence). The V end was cut by 3 bases, the J end by 2 bases, with 8 bases between. CDR3 sequence reads: CAWRLGAYEQYF. In nucleotides, the CDR3 is TGTGCCTGGAGATTAGGGGCCTACGAGCAGTACTTC. Full variable domain (remainder filled in from reference TRBV30 and TRBJ2-7): SQTIHQWPATLVQPVGSPLSLECTVEGTSNPNLYWYRQAAGRGLQLLFYSVGIGQISSEVPQNLSASRPQDRQFILSSKKLLLSDSGFYLCAWRLGAYEQYFGPGTRLTVT.

The J gene is TRBJ1-5, the V gene TRBV28; a possible D gene is TRBD1 (6 bases). The CDR3 sequence is 17 residues long. Germline-derived CDR1 and CDR2 are MDHEN and SYDVKM. Trimming removed 1 base at V and 0 bases at J, with 13 bases between. CDR3 residues: CASSLSPTGISNQPQHF. The CDR3 DNA follows: TGTGCCAGCAGTTTATCCCCAACAGGGATTAGCAATCAGCCCCAGCATTTT.

J is TRBJ2-7 and V is TRBV28; TRBD2 matches at 8 bases. Per the germline V gene, CDR1 is MDHEN and CDR2 is SYDVKM. V gave up 9 bases and J gave up 3 bases; unmatched junction bases: 22. This CDR3 region has 18 residues. DNA for the CDR3: TGTGCCAGTTTACCGGGACTAGGGGCTGTGGTGTCGGACTACGAGCAGTACTTC. Translating gives CASLPGLGAVVSDYEQYF. Supplemented by reference TRBV28 and TRBJ2-7, the full variable domain reads DVKVTQSSRYLVKRTGEKVFLECVQDMDHENMFWYRQDPGLGLRLIYFSYDVKMKEKGDIPEGYSVSREKKERFSLILESASTNQTSMYLCASLPGLGAVVSDYEQYFGPGTRLTVT.

This chain joins TRBV7-9 and TRBJ2-7, with 7 bases that match TRBD2. The ends lost 1 base at V and 2 bases at J; junction bases unmatched: 5. CDR1 SEHNR and CDR2 FQNEAQ come from the germline V gene (reference sequence). The CDR3 is made up of 15 amino acids. The CDR3 sequence is CASSLGEGVPYEQYF. The DNA for the CDR3 is TGTGCCAGCAGCTTAGGGGAGGGAGTTCCCTACGAGCAGTACTTC. Based on the CDR3 plus reference TRBV7-9 and TRBJ2-7, the full variable domain is DTGVSQNPRHKITKRGQNVTFRCDPISEHNRLYWYRQTLGQGPEFLTYFQNEAQLEKSRLLSDRFSAERPKGSFSTLEIQRTEQGDSAMYLCASSLGEGVPYEQYFGPGTRLTVT.

This clone has just a few counts. This sequence joins TRBV4-1 and TRBJ2-1; 11 bases align to TRBD2. Per germline, CDR1 MGHRA and CDR2 YSYEKL. J was trimmed by 0 bases and V by 2 bases; bases with no gene match: 9. There are 19 residues in the CDR3. CDR3 bases: TGCGCCAGCAGCCAACAAAAATCTAGCGGGGGGCCCTCCTACAATGAGCAGTTCTTC. Translating gives CASSQQKSSGGPSYNEQFF.

This chain joins TRBV7-9 and TRBJ2-7, with 10 positions matching TRBD2. CDR3 length: 15 amino acids. Trimming at V came to 4 bases and at J to 3 bases, leaving 6 bases not matched to a gene. Germline CDR1 SEHNR, CDR2 FQNEAQ (reference sequence). CDR3 nucleotides: TGTGCCAGCAGCTCCACTAGCGGGAACGGCTACGAGCAGTACTTC. It translates to CASSSTSGNGYEQYF.